This entry lists 27 T cell receptor beta chains sequenced from one sample in a study of shared clonotypes between healthy human individuals. The naive CD8 fraction comprised CD45RO-negative cells positively selected for CCR7 and excluded terminally differentiated effector memory CD45RA+ cells. Some clones are missing from TCRdb's copy, which holds only in-frame ones; the method was immunoSEQ multiplex PCR. Found here are approximately 740,000 clones, approximately 92% of them singletons; the top ten hold 24%. Sample: naive CD8+ T cells sorted from blood. These receptors all stem from a man aged 30-40 years in good health.

The J gene is TRBJ2-3, the V gene TRBV4-1; 7 bases map to TRBD2. The germline V gene encodes CDR1 MGHRA and CDR2 YSYEKL. The CDR3 spans 16 residues. Trimming removed 1 base from V and 2 bases from J; junction bases left unmatched: 6. Written as DNA, the CDR3 is TGCGCCAGCAGCCAAGGGGAGGGACCGATCACAGATACGCAGTATTTT. It encodes CASSQGEGPITDTQYF.

This rearrangement joins TRBV19 to TRBJ2-7, with 9 bases aligning to TRBD1. Trimming took 5 bases from V and 5 from J; bases not matched to a gene: 10. Germline-derived CDR1 and CDR2 are LNHDA and SQIVND (reference sequence). CDR3 size: 15 residues. The CDR3 region has the DNA TGTGCCAGTAGTCCACTCACAGGGGGCTCGGACGAGCAGTACTTC. Protein product: CASSPLTGGSDEQYF.

The chain recombines TRBV29-1 with TRBJ2-1; TRBD1 agrees at 7 bases. CDR3 size: 16 residues. V lost 1 base and J lost 0; bases outside the gene matches: 6. CDR1 and CDR2 from the germline V gene are SQVTM and ANQGSEA. The CDR3 region is CSVEGSTGSSYNEQFF. CDR3 sequence (DNA): TGCAGCGTTGAAGGGTCGACAGGGAGCTCCTACAATGAGCAGTTCTTC.

This sequence joins TRBV25-1 and TRBJ1-1, with TRBD1 matching 7 bases. This CDR3 is built from 16 residues. J was trimmed by 0 bases and V by 3 bases; bases with no gene match: 7. Germline V CDR1 and CDR2: MGHDK, SYGVNS. The CDR3 is CASSDNRDSVNTEAFF. The CDR3 nucleotides read TGTGCCAGCAGTGATAACCGGGACAGCGTGAACACTGAAGCTTTCTTT.

The V call is TRBV7-9, the J call TRBJ2-2; a weak D match, TRBD2 (6 bases). CDR1 is SEHNR and CDR2 is FQNEAQ in the germline V gene (reference sequence). Trimming left V 4 bases short and J 6 bases short, with 15 bases between. This CDR3 is built from 15 residues. For the CDR3, the DNA is TGTGCCAGCAGCTCTACCGGGACTGTCTCCGGGGAGCTGTTTTTT. This translates into CASSSTGTVSGELFF.

The J gene is TRBJ2-3, the V gene TRBV10-2; 11 bases map to TRBD2. V shed 6 bases and J 2 bases; nucleotides not matched to a gene: 4. Per germline, CDR1 WSHSY and CDR2 SAAADI. This CDR3 is built from 15 residues. The CDR3 here is CASSRLAGYTDTQYF. CDR3 nucleotide sequence: TGCGCCAGCAGCAGACTAGCGGGGTACACAGATACGCAGTATTTT.

The V gene is TRBV5-1, the J gene TRBJ2-2, with 8 bases matching TRBD2. The germline V gene encodes CDR1 SGHRS and CDR2 YFSETQ. The CDR3 totals 16 residues. Trimming took 4 bases from V and 4 from J; bases not matched to a gene: 9. The CDR3 loop is CASSLLERESTGELFF. CDR3 nucleotide sequence: TGCGCCAGCAGCCTCCTGGAGCGGGAGTCCACCGGGGAGCTGTTTTTT.

The genes are TRBV11-1 and TRBJ2-1; either TRBD1 or TRBD2 may supply D (5 bases each). Germline CDR1 is SGHAT and CDR2 is FQDESV (reference sequence). V was cut by 4 bases and J by 5 bases, with 12 bases left in between. The CDR3 is 14 residues long. CDR3 sequence: CASSSDQGHNEQFF. The DNA of the CDR3 is TGTGCCAGCAGCTCGGATCAGGGACACAATGAGCAGTTCTTC.

This clone was seen a handful of times. The V and J genes are TRBV29-1 and TRBJ2-7, with 9 bases fitting TRBD2. There are 12 residues in the CDR3. Germline trimming cut 3 bases from V and 7 bases from J; bases unmatched to any gene: 4. Per the germline V gene, CDR1 is SQVTM and CDR2 is ANQGSEA. In DNA, the CDR3 is TGCAGCGTTGATTCTCTAGCGGGGGAGCAGTACTTC. It codes for CSVDSLAGEQYF.

V gene TRBV27 combines with J gene TRBJ2-3; 13 bases match TRBD2. CDR3 length equals 19 residues. Germline V gene lookup returns CDR1 MNHEY and CDR2 SMNVEV (reference sequence). Trimming cost V 6 bases and J 5 bases; bases outside gene matches: 17. The CDR3 region is CASSSIGLAGARRLDTQYF. CDR3 bases: TGTGCCAGCAGCTCAATAGGACTAGCGGGAGCCCGGAGGTTAGATACGCAGTATTTT.

A few counts support this clone. This sequence joins TRBV10-1 and TRBJ2-7; 10 bases align to TRBD2. V shed 8 bases, J shed 4 bases, and the junction held 5 bases outside the gene matches. Germline V CDR1 and CDR2: WNHNN, SYGVQD (reference sequence). This CDR3 has 13 residues. CDR3 nucleotides: TGCGCCAGCTCCGGACTAGCGGCATACGAGCAGTACTTC. Its translation: CASSGLAAYEQYF.

The chain combines TRBV6-6 with TRBJ2-4; 11 bases are shared with TRBD1. The CDR3 sequence is 14 residues long. CDR1 and CDR2 from the germline V gene are MNHNY and SVGAGI (reference sequence). Trimming took 5 bases from V and 6 from J; bases not matched to a gene: 3. The CDR3 sequence: CASSQGTGGNIQYF. CDR3 coding DNA: TGTGCCAGCAGTCAAGGGACAGGGGGAAACATTCAGTACTTC.

The chain has TRBV7-9 and TRBJ1-1, with D possibly matching TRBD1 (6 bases). The CDR3 covers 13 residues. The V gene's germline CDR1 is SEHNR and CDR2 FQNEAQ (reference sequence). The germline V and J ends were trimmed by 7 bases and 9 bases, with 18 bases remaining between them. In DNA, the CDR3 is TGTGCCAGCATCCTTAAGTCTCGGGGGCAAGCTTTCTTT. It translates to CASILKSRGQAFF.

The rearrangement links TRBV6-6 to TRBJ2-2, with D perhaps matching TRBD2 (6 bases). CDR1 and CDR2 from the germline V gene are MNHNY and SVGAGI (reference sequence). V lost 6 bases to trimming and J lost 4 bases, with 18 bases between them. This CDR3 is built from 16 residues. CDR3: CASSPTRRDLTGELFF. CDR3 sequence (DNA): TGTGCCAGCAGCCCAACGCGGCGGGACCTCACCGGGGAGCTGTTTTTT.

The chain joins TRBV15 to TRBJ2-1; 7 bases align to TRBD2. Germline lookup yields CDR1 LNHNV and CDR2 YYDKDF (reference sequence). V shed 2 bases and J 0 bases; nucleotides not matched to a gene: 19. The CDR3 covers 21 residues. Here the CDR3 reads CATSRTTHGEGFPSSYNEQFF. The CDR3 region has the DNA TGTGCCACCAGCAGAACCACCCACGGGGAGGGATTTCCTAGCTCCTACAATGAGCAGTTCTTC.

The DNA for the CDR3 is TGTGCCAGCAGCTTTTCCGACACCTTGAACACTGAAGCTTTCTTT. Amino acids: CASSFSDTLNTEAFF. V usage is TRBV5-6 and J usage is TRBJ1-1; D gene ambiguous. Germline V gene lookup returns CDR1 SGHDT and CDR2 YYEEEE. The CDR3 runs 15 residues. V was shortened by 2 bases and J by 0 bases, with 11 bases between the two germline ends.

The genes are TRBV7-8 and TRBJ2-5; D may match TRBD1 or TRBD2 (5 bases each). Trimming took 2 bases from V and 5 from J, leaving 15 bases between them. In germline, CDR1 is SGHVS, CDR2 FQNEAQ. The CDR3 loop spans 15 amino acids. Here the CDR3 reads CASSLSGGWGETQYF. In DNA form, the CDR3 reads TGTGCCAGCAGCTTATCGGGCGGTTGGGGGGAGACCCAGTACTTC.

The V and J genes are TRBV19 and TRBJ2-7; no reliable D call. The CDR3 extends over 15 amino acids. Between the trimmed V and J ends, which lost 7 bases and 6 bases, there was a span of 22 bases. Germline V gives CDR1 LNHDA, CDR2 SQIVND (reference sequence). CDR3 sequence: CASTTSAWEGFEQYF. CDR3 nucleotides: TGTGCCAGTACCACATCCGCTTGGGAAGGTTTCGAGCAGTACTTC.

This sequence joins TRBV29-1 and TRBJ2-6, with 9 bases matching TRBD1. This CDR3 has 17 amino acids. Germline V gene lookup returns CDR1 SQVTM and CDR2 ANQGSEA. The V and J ends lost 5 bases and 0 bases, in that order; junction bases with no gene match: 8. CDR3 amino acids: CSVQARDRDSGANVLTF. The CDR3, as DNA: TGCAGCGTTCAGGCACGGGACAGGGACTCTGGGGCCAACGTCCTGACTTTC.

The J gene is TRBJ2-2, the V gene TRBV28; D remains ambiguous. Germline loops: CDR1 MDHEN, CDR2 SYDVKM. V lost 6 bases and J lost 2, with 10 bases in between. The CDR3 has 14 residues. The CDR3: CASSFTLNTGELFF. The CDR3 bases are TGTGCCAGCAGCTTCACTCTTAACACCGGGGAGCTGTTTTTT.

This clone was detected only once. V and J are TRBV9 and TRBJ2-2; 7 bases match TRBD1. In germline, CDR1 is SGDLS, CDR2 YYNGEE. V dropped 0 bases and J dropped 0; count of bases not matched to a gene: 2. The CDR3 is 16 residues long. The CDR3 sequence is CASSVDRGANTGELFF. The CDR3 DNA reads as TGTGCCAGCAGCGTAGACAGGGGCGCGAACACCGGGGAGCTGTTTTTT.

The chain carries TRBV29-1 and TRBJ1-1; 8 bases agree with TRBD1. The CDR3 sequence is 14 residues long. J lost 8 bases, V lost 2 bases, and 10 bases had no gene match. Per germline, CDR1 SQVTM and CDR2 ANQGSEA. The CDR3: CSVESGRGRAEAFF. CDR3 nucleotide sequence: TGCAGCGTTGAATCGGGCAGGGGGCGGGCGGAAGCTTTCTTT.

This clone was seen a few times. The chain uses TRBV30 and TRBJ2-1; D is uncertain. Trimming shortened V by 0 bases and J by 3 bases, and 3 bases separated the two germline ends. Germline V gives CDR1 GTSNPN, CDR2 SVGIG (reference sequence). This CDR3 contains 12 residues. CDR3 region: CAWSVLYNEQFF. DNA for the CDR3: TGTGCCTGGAGTGTACTCTACAATGAGCAGTTCTTC.

V gene TRBV19 combines with J gene TRBJ2-1; 10 bases line up with TRBD2. Germline trimming cut 2 bases from V and 9 bases from J; bases unmatched to any gene: 7. This CDR3 spans 15 amino acids. Germline values: CDR1 LNHDA, CDR2 SQIVND (reference sequence). CDR3 sequence (DNA): TGTGCCAGTAGTATATTTCTAGCGGGAGTCCCTGAGCAGTTCTTC. Translated, it gives CASSIFLAGVPEQFF. Supplemented by reference TRBV19 and TRBJ2-1, the full variable domain reads DGGITQSPKYLFRKEGQNVTLSCEQNLNHDAMYWYRQDPGQGLRLIYYSQIVNDFQKGDIAEGYSVSREKKESFPLTVTSAQKNPTAFYLCASSIFLAGVPEQFFGPGTRLTVL.

The chain employs TRBV7-9 and TRBJ2-2; D unresolved. Trimming took 3 bases from V and 2 from J, leaving 7 bases between them. Germline V CDR1 and CDR2: SEHNR, FQNEAQ (reference sequence). This CDR3 is 14 amino acids long. The CDR3 coding sequence is TGTGCCAGCAGCTTGATCCGCAACACCGGGGAGCTGTTTTTT. Amino acids: CASSLIRNTGELFF.

This chain uses TRBV7-9 with TRBJ2-3, with D tentatively TRBD1 or TRBD2 (5 bases each). Trimming left V 7 bases short and J 10 bases short, with 18 bases between. This CDR3 is built from 13 residues. In germline, CDR1 is SEHNR, CDR2 FQNEAQ (reference sequence). DNA of the CDR3: TGTGCCAGCAACGCCTTGGGACCGCCTCCGCAGTATTTT. Translation: CASNALGPPPQYF.

The V and J genes are TRBV5-8 and TRBJ2-1, with D unresolved. The CDR3 contains 13 residues. Germline assignment: CDR1 SGHTS and CDR2 YDEGEE. Trimming cost V 10 bases and J 3 bases, with 14 bases left between them. In DNA form, the CDR3 reads TGTGCCGCGAGGAATAGGGACTACAATGAGCAGTTCTTC. Its protein is CAARNRDYNEQFF. Looking up the rest from reference TRBV5-8 and TRBJ2-1 gives the full variable domain: EAGVTQSPTHLIKTRGQQATLRCSPISGHTSVYWYQQALGLGLQFLLWYDEGEERNRGNFPPRFSGRQFPNYSSELNVNALELEDSALYLCAARNRDYNEQFFGPGTRLTVL.